This T cell receptor beta chain came from a study of graft-versus-host responses after intestinal transplantation. Study-wide background: Anti-thymocyte globulin was used for induction in all recipients, who then took tacrolimus and steroids for about three years.

Concerning this clone: Its target is unknown.

Repertoires were generated with immunoSEQ multiplex PCR, while TCRdb's copy carries only in-frame clones and drops some. This table holds over 10,000 clones, roughly 81% found once. Study-wide results and caveats: GvH clones surfaced in recipient marrow, some emerging earlier in ileum or blood. The highest levels of circulating GvH clones went along with early declines in HvG clones after transplant. Across patients carrying graft-donor T cell macrochimerism, allografts held high graft-versus-host to host-versus-graft clonal ratios.

V gave up 0 bases and J gave up 13 bases, with 13 bases separating them. The CDR3 spans 14 residues. Germline V lookup: CDR1 MNHNY, CDR2 SVGAGI (reference sequence). The chain has TRBV6-6 and TRBJ1-6; possible D gene TRBD1, 5 bases. This TCR was sampled from a human patient who received an intestinal transplant, so some T cells may come from the graft donor. The starting material was PBMCs, obtained after intestinal transplantation. The CDR3 sequence: CASSYSIRAEPLHF. The CDR3 DNA is TGTGCCAGCAGTTACTCGATCAGGGCCGAGCCCCTCCACTTT.